Included here is one T cell receptor (beta chain) sequence, with context. Its antigen is undetermined. The sample originates from a study of T cells in Graves' hyperthyroidism and ophthalmopathy. About the research overall: Pretreatment peripheral blood was obtained at initial diagnosis.

Study findings and constraints: For ophthalmopathy, model prediction preceded onset by a median 6.5 months.

Uncontrolled infection, other autoimmune disease, pregnancy or lactation excluded patients. Clinical symptoms, serum thyroxine and TRAb, thyroid ultrasound and orbital computed tomography were used for the diagnoses. Researchers amplified the TCR beta CDR3 regions from RNA transcripts. When the TCR CDR3 underwent first-round RT-PCR, the HTBI primer set was used. TCRdb redid the calling of the multiplex PCR reads with MiXCR, one entry per CDR3 protein. The sample records fewer than 350,000 distinct CDR3 sequences, roughly 18% being singletons. Sequencing was carried out using blood. This sequence was found in a woman in her forties with Graves' ophthalmopathy.

The CDR3 DNA sequence: TGTGCCAGCAGTTTAACAGGGGAGATATACGAGCAGTACTTC. As protein: CASSLTGEIYEQYF. This chain uses TRBV28 with TRBJ2-7; the match to TRBD1 covers 7 bases. Looked up from germline, CDR1 is MDHEN and CDR2 is SYDVKM. Trimming at V came to 2 bases and at J to 4 bases, leaving 5 bases not matched to a gene. The CDR3 runs 14 residues.